The rows below give T cell receptor beta chains drawn from one sample of a study of human T cells and chemical hapten exposure. A single record per CDR3 protein comes from TCRdb applying MiXCR to the RACE reads. The sample consists of about 380,000 distinct CDR3 sequences, approximately 5% of them appearing once. The sequencing here drew on whole blood, taken in connection with sensitization to the hapten diphenylcyclopropenone (DPC). All receptors come from a woman in her 50s with alopecia areata. Some clones in this sample may be carry-over from other donors' samples. CDR3s include the opening cysteine and the closing phenylalanine or tryptophan. D genes are given only for firm matches. Only part of the rows carry a size: once, few, many, or a class if the clone is expanded.

j_call: TRBJ2-5; v_call: TRBV28; clone_size: few; d_call: -; cdr3_nt: TGTGCCAGCAGTCCAGGGACCCCTGAAGAGACCCAGTACTTC; cdr3_aa: CASSPGTPEETQYF
j_call: TRBJ2-1; v_call: TRBV15; clone_size: many; d_call: -; cdr3_nt: TGTGCCACCACAACCTCCGGGACTGGCATGGTCAATGAGCAGTTCTTC; cdr3_aa: CATTTSGTGMVNEQFF
j_call: TRBJ2-5; v_call: TRBV6-1; clone_size: many; d_call: TRBD2; cdr3_nt: TGTGCCAGCAGTGAACCCCCCGGGACTAGCGGGGGAAAGGCCCAGTACTTC; cdr3_aa: CASSEPPGTSGGKAQYF
j_call: TRBJ1-6; v_call: TRBV12-3/TRBV12-4; clone_size: -; d_call: TRBD1; cdr3_nt: TGTGCCAGCAGAGCCGGGACAGGGAAAAGGACACCCCTCCACTTT; cdr3_aa: CASRAGTGKRTPLHF
j_call: TRBJ2-5; v_call: TRBV12-3/TRBV12-4; clone_size: -; d_call: -; cdr3_nt: TGTGCCAGCAGTTTAAGTAGTCGGTCGGGGACCCAGTACTTC; cdr3_aa: CASSLSSRSGTQYF
j_call: TRBJ2-7; v_call: TRBV20-1; clone_size: many; d_call: -; cdr3_nt: TGCAGTGCTAGAGAACCTGGTCAGTTCTACGAGCAGTACTTC; cdr3_aa: CSAREPGQFYEQYF
j_call: TRBJ2-7; v_call: TRBV6-5; clone_size: -; d_call: -; cdr3_nt: TGTGCCAGCAGTTACCGGACCGGGGAGCAGTACTTC; cdr3_aa: CASSYRTGEQYF
j_call: TRBJ2-7; v_call: TRBV20-1; clone_size: -; d_call: TRBD2; cdr3_nt: TGCAGTGCTAGGGGAGAGGGGACTAGGCCCTACGAGCAGTACTTC; cdr3_aa: CSARGEGTRPYEQYF
j_call: TRBJ1-1; v_call: TRBV5-1; clone_size: few; d_call: -; cdr3_nt: TGCGCCAGCAGCTTGCGGGGCAGCCCTATGAACACTGAAGCTTTCTTT; cdr3_aa: CASSLRGSPMNTEAFF
j_call: TRBJ2-5; v_call: TRBV19; clone_size: -; d_call: -; cdr3_nt: TGTGCCAGTAGCCCCCAACAGCGGCGGGAGACCCAGTACTTC; cdr3_aa: CASSPQQRRETQYF
j_call: TRBJ2-2; v_call: TRBV7-2; clone_size: few; d_call: -; cdr3_nt: TGTGCCAGCAGCTTAGCCCCCCCAACCGGGGAGCTGTTTTTT; cdr3_aa: CASSLAPPTGELFF
j_call: TRBJ2-4; v_call: TRBV12-5; clone_size: many; d_call: -; cdr3_nt: TGTGCTAGTGGTTTGGGGGGAAGAGCCAAAAACATTCAGTACTTC; cdr3_aa: CASGLGGRAKNIQYF
j_call: TRBJ1-1; v_call: TRBV29-1; clone_size: many; d_call: -; cdr3_nt: TGCAGCGTTTGGGGGAGCGCTGAAGCTTTCTTT; cdr3_aa: CSVWGSAEAFF
j_call: TRBJ1-4; v_call: TRBV5-5; clone_size: -; d_call: -; cdr3_nt: TGTGCCAGCAGCTTGGCGTCCGTCGGTGAAAAACTGTTTTTT; cdr3_aa: CASSLASVGEKLFF
j_call: TRBJ1-2; v_call: TRBV29-1; clone_size: -; d_call: TRBD1; cdr3_nt: TGCAGCGTAGCTAAGGGGGCAGACGGCTACACCTTC; cdr3_aa: CSVAKGADGYTF
j_call: TRBJ1-1; v_call: TRBV6-6; clone_size: many; d_call: -; cdr3_nt: TGTGCCAGCAGTTACGGGACTGAAGCTTTCTTT; cdr3_aa: CASSYGTEAFF
j_call: TRBJ2-5; v_call: TRBV20-1; clone_size: many; d_call: -; cdr3_nt: TGCAGTGCTAGAGTGACTTTAGCGAAGTACTTC; cdr3_aa: CSARVTLAKYF
j_call: TRBJ1-1; v_call: TRBV12-3/TRBV12-4; clone_size: few; d_call: -; cdr3_nt: TGTGCCAGCACCCTTGGGGAGGACACTGAAGCTTTCTTT; cdr3_aa: CASTLGEDTEAFF
j_call: TRBJ1-6; v_call: TRBV12-3/TRBV12-4; clone_size: few; d_call: -; cdr3_nt: TGTGCCAGCACCATAACCGGGACCGAGGGGTGGTCACCCCTCCACTTT; cdr3_aa: CASTITGTEGWSPLHF
j_call: TRBJ2-4; v_call: TRBV6-5; clone_size: many; d_call: -; cdr3_nt: TGTGCCAGCAGTTATGGAAACATTCAGTACTTC; cdr3_aa: CASSYGNIQYF
j_call: TRBJ1-1; v_call: TRBV3-1; clone_size: many; d_call: -; cdr3_nt: TGTGCCAGCAGCCTCCTCCAGGGCCCCACTGAAGCTTTCTTT; cdr3_aa: CASSLLQGPTEAFF
j_call: TRBJ1-1; v_call: TRBV5-4; clone_size: many; d_call: -; cdr3_nt: TGTGCCAGCAGCTCAGAAGTGAACACTGAAGCTTTCTTT; cdr3_aa: CASSSEVNTEAFF
j_call: TRBJ2-1; v_call: TRBV6-2/TRBV6-3; clone_size: many; d_call: TRBD2; cdr3_nt: TGTGCCAGCAGGCCTAGCGGGATTTCCTACAATGAGCAGTTCTTC; cdr3_aa: CASRPSGISYNEQFF
j_call: TRBJ1-4; v_call: TRBV5-6; clone_size: -; d_call: -; cdr3_nt: TGTGCCAGCAGCTTCCGAAGAGACAGTAGGGAGAAACTGTTTTTT; cdr3_aa: CASSFRRDSREKLFF
j_call: TRBJ2-7; v_call: TRBV5-6; clone_size: few; d_call: TRBD1; cdr3_nt: TGTGCCAGCAGCTTGTACAGGGGGCGTTCCTACGAGCAGTACTTC; cdr3_aa: CASSLYRGRSYEQYF
j_call: TRBJ2-3; v_call: TRBV2; clone_size: few; d_call: TRBD1; cdr3_nt: TGTGCCAGTGAGACAGGGCCGGCAGATACGCAGTATTTT; cdr3_aa: CASETGPADTQYF
j_call: TRBJ2-1; v_call: TRBV9; clone_size: many; d_call: -; cdr3_nt: TGTGCCAGCAGCCTCGGTGACACGAGCTCCTACAATGAGCAGTTCTTC; cdr3_aa: CASSLGDTSSYNEQFF
j_call: TRBJ2-3; v_call: TRBV20-1; clone_size: many; d_call: -; cdr3_nt: TGCAGTGCTAGCCGGGGGTCTAGGGATACGCAGTATTTT; cdr3_aa: CSASRGSRDTQYF
j_call: TRBJ1-3; v_call: TRBV4-1; clone_size: -; d_call: TRBD1; cdr3_nt: TGCGCCAGCAGCCAAGTTAGTACAGGGGGCGAAAACACCATATATTTT; cdr3_aa: CASSQVSTGGENTIYF